The next 32 T cell receptor beta chains were all read from a single sample in a study of blood T cell repertoires in COVID-19. Sequencing was performed with immunoSEQ multiplex PCR; in TCRdb, only in-frame clones are kept and a portion is missing. The sample contains approximately 440,000 clones, about 92% of which appear only once. The sample comprised PBMCs or T cells enriched from blood (not recorded which). These receptors came from a young man who had recovered from COVID-19.

The chain links TRBV3-1 (or the pseudogene TRBV3-2) to TRBJ1-2, with D possibly being TRBD1 (6 bases). Between the trimmed V and J ends, which lost 4 bases and 5 bases, there was a span of 14 bases. The CDR3 is 14 amino acids. Looked up from germline, CDR1 is LGHDT and CDR2 is YNNKEL (reference sequence). The CDR3: CASSPGQLFYGYTF. Here the CDR3 DNA reads TGTGCCAGCAGCCCCGGACAGTTATTTTATGGCTACACCTTC.

The chain combines TRBV5-4 with TRBJ1-2, with 11 bases lining up with TRBD1. J lost 8 bases, V lost 4 bases, and 7 bases had no gene match. Germline-derived CDR1 and CDR2 are SGHNT and YYREEE (reference sequence). The CDR3 is made up of 14 amino acids. The CDR3: CASSPGQGGRGYTF. CDR3 DNA sequence: TGTGCCAGCAGCCCGGGACAGGGGGGACGGGGCTACACCTTC.

The V gene is TRBV3-1 (or the pseudogene TRBV3-2), the J gene TRBJ1-6; D possibly corresponds to TRBD1 (5 bases). The V end lost 2 bases, the J end lost 10 bases, and 18 bases lay between the germline ends. The CDR3 runs to 16 residues. Germline V gives CDR1 LGHDT, CDR2 YNNKEL (reference sequence). CDR3 region: CASSQSWGAARSPLHF. The CDR3 DNA sequence: TGTGCCAGCAGCCAATCGTGGGGCGCCGCCAGGTCACCCCTCCACTTT.

This clone was seen only once. The chain uses TRBV19 and TRBJ1-5; D is undetermined. The V end was cut by 0 bases, the J end by 0 bases, with 12 bases between. This CDR3 contains 17 residues. Germline V lookup: CDR1 LNHDA, CDR2 SQIVND (reference sequence). The CDR3 DNA sequence: TGTGCCAGTAGTATAGATGTGGGAGGCAATAGCAATCAGCCCCAGCATTTT. Protein: CASSIDVGGNSNQPQHF. Filled out from reference TRBV19 and TRBJ1-5, the complete variable domain reads DGGITQSPKYLFRKEGQNVTLSCEQNLNHDAMYWYRQDPGQGLRLIYYSQIVNDFQKGDIAEGYSVSREKKESFPLTVTSAQKNPTAFYLCASSIDVGGNSNQPQHFGDGTRLSIL.

The V gene is TRBV3-1 (or the pseudogene TRBV3-2), the J gene TRBJ2-7; perhaps TRBD1 as D (5 bases). The V and J ends lost 4 bases and 3 bases respectively, with 16 bases between them. The germline V gene has CDR1 LGHDT and CDR2 YNNKEL (reference sequence). The CDR3 totals 15 residues. The CDR3 reads CASSLGAPAIYEQYF. In DNA form, the CDR3 reads TGTGCCAGCAGCCTTGGGGCCCCAGCGATCTACGAGCAGTACTTC.

The rearrangement links TRBV9 to TRBJ1-4, with TRBD1 identical over 10 bases. Germline V gives CDR1 SGDLS, CDR2 YYNGEE. The CDR3 extends over 14 amino acids. The J segment lost 6 bases and the V segment lost 3 bases, leaving 2 bases of the junction unmatched. DNA of the CDR3: TGTGCCAGCAGCGCCGGGACAGGGGATGAAAAACTGTTTTTT. Amino acid sequence: CASSAGTGDEKLFF.

V gene TRBV2 combines with J gene TRBJ1-1; 7 bases are shared with TRBD1. Germline V gives CDR1 SNHLY, CDR2 FYNNEI. Trimming cost V 7 bases and J 9 bases; bases outside gene matches: 5. The CDR3 totals 11 residues. CDR3 region: CASNRDRQAFF. As DNA, the CDR3 is TGTGCCAGCAACCGGGACAGACAAGCTTTCTTT.

This clone was recorded once. The chain employs TRBV2 and TRBJ1-5, with a tentative D call TRBD1 (6 bases). The CDR3 loop spans 15 amino acids. The germline V gene encodes CDR1 SNHLY and CDR2 FYNNEI. V lost 4 bases and J 3 bases, leaving 13 bases between the germline ends. CDR3 protein: CASSVIGGVNQPQHF. The CDR3 DNA follows: TGTGCCAGCAGTGTCATAGGGGGAGTCAATCAGCCCCAGCATTTT. Complete variable domain (other parts from reference TRBV2 and TRBJ1-5): EPEVTQTPSHQVTQMGQEVILRCVPISNHLYFYWYRQILGQKVEFLVSFYNNEISEKSEIFDDQFSVERPDGSNFTLKIRSTKLEDSAMYFCASSVIGGVNQPQHFGDGTRLSIL.

This clone has more than one count but fewer than ten. The rearrangement links TRBV7-3 to TRBJ1-6; 8 bases align to TRBD1. CDR3 length equals 14 residues. Looked up from germline, CDR1 is SGHTA and CDR2 is FQGTGA. V lost 2 bases to trimming and J lost 6 bases; unmatched junction nucleotides: 0. DNA for the CDR3: TGTGCCAGCAGCTTACAGGGGGCTAATTCACCCCTCCACTTT. This gives the protein CASSLQGANSPLHF.

The V and J genes are TRBV5-1 and TRBJ2-7; perhaps TRBD1 as D (6 bases). The germline gives CDR1 SGHRS, CDR2 YFSETQ. Trimming pared 4 bases from V and 3 bases from J, leaving 11 bases between. The CDR3 runs 13 residues. The CDR3 loop is CASSVGTFYEQYF. CDR3 bases: TGCGCCAGCAGCGTAGGGACATTCTACGAGCAGTACTTC.

The CDR3 DNA reads TGTGCCAGCAGGCGGGGGGCCCCTAACTATGGCTACACCTTC. Its protein is CASRRGAPNYGYTF. The chain joins TRBV6-5 to TRBJ1-2, with a possible D match to TRBD1 (6 bases). There are 14 residues in the CDR3. Trimming left V 6 bases short and J 0 bases short, with 11 bases between. The V gene's germline CDR1 is MNHEY and CDR2 SVGAGI.

This clone was counted between two and nine times. The DNA of the CDR3 is TGTGCCAGCAGCTTAGACAAAGAAGACGAGCAGTACTTC. Its translation: CASSLDKEDEQYF. The chain has TRBV5-4 and TRBJ2-7; D is ambiguous. Germline V gene data show CDR1 as SGHNT and CDR2 as YYREEE (reference sequence). The ends were cut back, 2 bases at V and 5 bases at J, with 11 bases in the middle. CDR3 length: 13 amino acids.

The chain employs TRBV10-3 and TRBJ1-2; 10 bases fit TRBD1. CDR1 ENHRY and CDR2 SYGVKD come from the germline V gene. The CDR3 covers 15 residues. With V trimmed by 10 bases and J by 5 bases, 13 bases remained unmatched. The CDR3 loop is CASSKGQGFGYGYTF. The DNA of the CDR3 is TGTGCCAGCTCTAAGGGACAGGGGTTTGGATATGGCTACACCTTC.

The V call is TRBV5-4, the J call TRBJ2-7; 9 bases match TRBD2. Unmatched junction bases numbered 11, after V lost 4 bases and J lost 0 bases. CDR1 SGHNT and CDR2 YYREEE come from the germline V gene (reference sequence). The CDR3 covers 17 residues. CDR3 amino acids: CASSRMGEREDSYEQYF. The CDR3 DNA reads TGTGCCAGCAGCCGCATGGGGGAGCGGGAGGACTCCTACGAGCAGTACTTC. Based on the CDR3 plus reference TRBV5-4 and TRBJ2-7, the full variable domain is ETGVTQSPTHLIKTRGQQVTLRCSSQSGHNTVSWYQQALGQGPQFIFQYYREEENGRGNFPPRFSGLQFPNYSSELNVNALELDDSALYLCASSRMGEREDSYEQYFGPGTRLTVT.

The V gene is TRBV19, the J gene TRBJ2-6; 7 nucleotides align to TRBD1. This CDR3 comprises 15 residues. Germline CDR1 is LNHDA and CDR2 is SQIVND (reference sequence). V gave up 3 bases and J gave up 2 bases; unmatched junction bases: 1. Here the CDR3 reads CASSITGAGANVLTF. DNA for the CDR3: TGTGCCAGTAGTATTACAGGGGCTGGGGCCAACGTCCTGACTTTC.

This chain links TRBV11-2 with TRBJ2-7, with D possibly being TRBD2 (6 bases). Trimming pared 5 bases from V and 2 bases from J, leaving 16 bases between. This CDR3 has 15 residues. CDR1 is SGHAT, CDR2 FQNNGV, per germline. The CDR3 coding sequence is TGTGCCAGCAGCCGGGACTTAATACTTACCTACGAGCAGTACTTC. It specifies CASSRDLILTYEQYF.

The chain has TRBV7-9 and TRBJ1-4; D is possibly TRBD1 (5 bases). Germline V gene sequence: CDR1 SEHNR, CDR2 FQNEAQ (reference sequence). Trimming took 0 bases from V and 3 from J, leaving 11 bases between them. CDR3 length equals 16 residues. The CDR3 spells CASSLASGGANEKLFF. DNA for the CDR3: TGTGCCAGCAGCTTAGCCAGCGGGGGAGCTAATGAAAAACTGTTTTTT.

The chain has TRBV28 and TRBJ1-1, with a possible D match to TRBD1 (5 bases). CDR3 size: 16 residues. Between the trimmed V and J ends, which lost 5 bases and 0 bases, there was a span of 16 bases. Germline CDR1 and CDR2: MDHEN and SYDVKM. CDR3 coding DNA: TGTGCCAGCAGTGAAGACCGACAGCCAATGAACACTGAAGCTTTCTTT. The encoded protein is CASSEDRQPMNTEAFF.

The rearrangement uses TRBV6-5 and TRBJ2-7, with D possibly matching TRBD2 (5 bases). Trimming took off 0 bases at V and 0 bases at J, with 9 bases between the two ends. The germline V gene has CDR1 MNHEY and CDR2 SVGAGI. The CDR3 is 15 residues long. CDR3: CASSYSRRSSYEQYF. CDR3 bases: TGTGCCAGCAGTTACTCCCGGAGGAGCTCCTACGAGCAGTACTTC.

V gene TRBV19 combines with J gene TRBJ1-2, with no clear D. The germline V and J ends were trimmed by 5 bases and 2 bases, with 6 bases remaining between them. Germline loops: CDR1 LNHDA, CDR2 SQIVND (reference sequence). The CDR3 covers 12 residues. CDR3 residues: CASSSENYGYTF. The CDR3 region has the DNA TGTGCCAGTAGTTCAGAAAACTATGGCTACACCTTC.

The chain uses TRBV5-1 and TRBJ1-6; 7 bases agree with TRBD1. The ends lost 3 bases at V and 5 bases at J; junction bases unmatched: 11. Germline CDR1 reads SGHRS; CDR2 reads YFSETQ. The CDR3 totals 17 residues. The CDR3 nucleotides are TGCGCCAGCAGCTCATCTAAAGGGACAGCCAATAATTCACCCCTCCACTTT. Translating gives CASSSSKGTANNSPLHF.

The V and J genes are TRBV29-1 and TRBJ2-7; D gene ambiguous. The CDR3 covers 13 residues. The germline CDR1 and CDR2 sequences are SQVTM and ANQGSEA. Trimming left V 4 bases short and J 0 bases short, with 10 bases between. The CDR3 nucleotides read TGCAGCGTTGGAACTCTTCACTCCTACGAGCAGTACTTC. Translated: CSVGTLHSYEQYF.

The J gene is TRBJ1-4, the V gene TRBV28; TRBD1 is a possible D gene (6 bases). The CDR3 has 15 amino acids. V was pared by 6 bases and J by 8 bases, with 19 bases between. The germline gives CDR1 MDHEN, CDR2 SYDVKM. CDR3 DNA sequence: TGTGCCAGCAGGGGTGCGGGGGCGCTTCCGGAAAAACTGTTTTTT. This codes for CASRGAGALPEKLFF.

The rearrangement uses TRBV11-2 and TRBJ1-2; D call uncertain. Per the germline V gene, CDR1 is SGHAT and CDR2 is FQNNGV. The V and J ends lost 5 bases and 2 bases respectively, with 15 bases between them. CDR3 length: 15 amino acids. As DNA, the CDR3 is TGTGCCAGCAGCCCCGAGCCTATCCCAAACTATGGCTACACCTTC. This translates into CASSPEPIPNYGYTF.

J is TRBJ1-1 and V is TRBV6-5; the match to TRBD1 covers 8 bases. The length of the CDR3 is 14 residues. The V gene end was trimmed by 6 bases and the J gene end by 3 bases; junction bases not matched to a gene: 6. Germline V gene data show CDR1 as MNHEY and CDR2 as SVGAGI. CDR3 loop: CASRPTGVHTEAFF. The CDR3 DNA follows: TGTGCCAGCAGACCGACAGGGGTTCACACTGAAGCTTTCTTT.

The V call is TRBV29-1, the J call TRBJ2-7, with 11 bases identical to TRBD2. Germline V gene sequence: CDR1 SQVTM, CDR2 ANQGSEA. After removal of 4 bases from V and 7 bases from J, the junction contained 12 bases not matched to a gene. The CDR3 covers 15 residues. The CDR3 reads CSVAWGTSGSREQYF. CDR3 bases: TGCAGCGTTGCGTGGGGGACTAGCGGTTCTAGGGAGCAGTACTTC.

The rearrangement joins TRBV9 to TRBJ1-5; D is possibly TRBD1 (6 bases). From germline, CDR1 is SGDLS and CDR2 YYNGEE. The CDR3 is 15 residues long. V lost 0 bases, J lost 7 bases, and 14 bases lay in between. The CDR3: CASSVDAGRGQPQHF. The CDR3 DNA reads TGTGCCAGCAGCGTAGATGCGGGCAGGGGCCAGCCCCAGCATTTT.

V gene TRBV6-6 combines with J gene TRBJ1-1, with 9 bases matching TRBD1. V gave up 5 bases and J gave up 1 base; unmatched junction bases: 5. There are 15 residues in the CDR3. Germline CDR1 reads MNHNY; CDR2 reads SVGAGI (reference sequence). CDR3 protein: CASSRTGAGNTEAFF. CDR3 DNA sequence: TGTGCCAGCAGTAGGACAGGGGCTGGGAACACTGAAGCTTTCTTT.

The chain couples TRBV5-1 to TRBJ1-4; tentative D call: TRBD1 (6 bases). The CDR3 extends over 13 amino acids. The germline V gene has CDR1 SGHRS and CDR2 YFSETQ. Trimming stripped 0 bases from V and 8 bases from J, with 8 bases between. The CDR3 loop reads CASSLGRGEKLFF. The DNA for the CDR3 is TGCGCCAGCAGCTTGGGCAGGGGCGAAAAACTGTTTTTT.

The chain has TRBV9 and TRBJ2-2; D unclear. This CDR3 has 15 amino acids. The germline CDR1 and CDR2 sequences are SGDLS and YYNGEE. The V and J ends lost 2 bases and 0 bases respectively, with 8 bases between them. The CDR3 nucleotides read TGTGCCAGCAGCGTGTGGCAGGCGAACACCGGGGAGCTGTTTTTT. Translated: CASSVWQANTGELFF.

The rearrangement links TRBV7-2 to TRBJ2-7, with D possibly being TRBD1 (6 bases). Germline CDR1 SGHTA, CDR2 FQGNSA. There are 12 residues in the CDR3. V was cut by 6 bases and J by 2 bases, with 8 bases left in between. The CDR3 loop is CASSQGPYEQYF. Here the CDR3 DNA reads TGTGCCAGCAGTCAGGGGCCCTACGAGCAGTACTTC.

The chain carries TRBV25-1 and TRBJ1-6; perhaps TRBD1 as D (5 bases). Germline V gives CDR1 MGHDK, CDR2 SYGVNS. V shed 4 bases and J shed 6 bases, with 13 bases lying between them. The CDR3 is 15 amino acids. The CDR3 here is CASSGGRVRNSPLHF. In nucleotides, the CDR3 is TGTGCCAGCAGTGGGGGCAGGGTTCGTAATTCACCCCTCCACTTT.